The next 6 T cell receptor beta chains were all read from a single sample in a study of post-analysis software for immune sequencing data (dated by TCRdb to 2013 to 2016). Library construction relied on PCR. These reads were obtained on an Illumina HiSeq 2500. To reduce PCR and sequencing biases, unique molecular identifiers were built into the TCR beta cDNA libraries. TCRdb ran its own pipeline on the public reads, namely fastp trimming at Q25 and MiXCR clone calling, and kept in-frame beta chains. Records with the same CDR3 protein are collapsed into one entry carrying the most frequent genes and DNA. The sample table lists hundreds of thousands of distinct CDR3 sequences, roughly three fifths of them with a count of one. The ten biggest clones cover approximately 10% of the sample. For these receptors, no antigen is known. What the study reported, not specific to this receptor: Patients showed significantly higher frequencies than controls for a few TRBV segments, among them TRBV5-6, TRBV5-1 and TRBV20-1.

The sample taken for sequencing was blood. The receptors originated from a girl aged 2-10 years with multiple sclerosis.

The genes are TRBV12-3 or TRBV12-4 and TRBJ1-5; D not resolved. The CDR3 covers 13 residues. The ends were cut back, 6 bases at V and 0 bases at J, with 6 bases in the middle. CDR3 region: CASRGTSNQPQHF. Written as DNA, the CDR3 is TGTGCCAGCAGGGGCACTAGCAATCAGCCCCAGCATTTT.

The chain joins TRBV25-1 to TRBJ2-5; D ambiguous. Germline values: CDR1 MGHDK, CDR2 SYGVNS. V was cut by 5 bases and J by 11 bases, with 18 bases left in between. The CDR3 has 13 amino acids. DNA of the CDR3: TGTGCCAGCAGTCTGGACGCCGCCAATGAGCAGTACTTC. It encodes CASSLDAANEQYF.

This clonotype was picked up a small number of times. The chain is built from TRBV12-3 or TRBV12-4 and TRBJ2-7; TRBD1 might be the D (6 bases). V lost 9 bases and J 1 base, leaving 16 bases between the germline ends. The CDR3 consists of 14 residues. The CDR3 DNA sequence: TGTGCCAGTGCAGGGTCTAGGGGGTCCTACGAGCAGTACTTC. Its translation: CASAGSRGSYEQYF.

The CDR3 nucleotides are TGCGCCAGCAGTCCTGGACAGGGGGGACCAGAGGAGCAGTTCTTC. Its translation: CASSPGQGGPEEQFF. The chain is built from TRBV5-1 and TRBJ2-1; 10 bases agree with TRBD1. The trim removed 5 bases at V and 10 bases at J, leaving 12 bases unmatched. The CDR3 is 15 residues long. Germline assignment: CDR1 SGHRS and CDR2 YFSETQ. Full variable domain (rest looked up from reference TRBV5-1 and TRBJ2-1): KAGVTQTPRYLIKTRGQQVTLSCSPISGHRSVSWYQQTPGQGLQFLFEYFSETQRNKGNFPGRFSGRQFSNSRSEMNVSTLELGDSALYLCASSPGQGGPEEQFFGPGTRLTVL.

The chain links TRBV3-1 to TRBJ2-5, with 12 bases lining up with TRBD1. This CDR3 comprises 14 residues. V gave up 2 bases and J gave up 12 bases; unmatched junction bases: 7. Germline V gene sequence: CDR1 LGHDT, CDR2 YNNKEL (reference sequence). CDR3 loop: CASSQMGQGAEEYF. The CDR3 DNA sequence: TGTGCCAGCAGCCAAATGGGACAGGGGGCGGAGGAGTACTTC.

The CDR3 region has the DNA TGTGCCAGCAGCCCCCCGGTGGGGGGGAATGAGCAGTTCTTC. As protein: CASSPPVGGNEQFF. V and J are TRBV7-9 and TRBJ2-1; TRBD2 matches 7 bases. The CDR3 consists of 14 residues. In germline, CDR1 is SEHNR, CDR2 FQNEAQ (reference sequence). The junction had 8 bases not matched to a gene; V was cut back by 5 bases and J by 7 bases.